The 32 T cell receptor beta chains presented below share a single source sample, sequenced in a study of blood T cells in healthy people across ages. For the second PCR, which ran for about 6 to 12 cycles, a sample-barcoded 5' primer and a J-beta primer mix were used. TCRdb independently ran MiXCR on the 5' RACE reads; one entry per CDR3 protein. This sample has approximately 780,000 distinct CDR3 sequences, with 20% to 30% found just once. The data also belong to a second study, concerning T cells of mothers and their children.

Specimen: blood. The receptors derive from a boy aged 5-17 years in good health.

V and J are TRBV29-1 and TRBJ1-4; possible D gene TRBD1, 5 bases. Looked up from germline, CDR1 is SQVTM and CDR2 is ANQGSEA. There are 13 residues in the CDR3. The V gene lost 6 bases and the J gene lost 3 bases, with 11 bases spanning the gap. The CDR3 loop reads CSVAGQANEKLFF. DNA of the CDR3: TGCAGCGTGGCGGGGCAGGCTAATGAAAAACTGTTTTTT.

The CDR3 region has the DNA TGTGCCAGCAGTTTGAAAAGGGGTCCCTACGAGCAGTACTTC. Translating it yields CASSLKRGPYEQYF. The genes are TRBV27 and TRBJ2-7; tentative D call: TRBD1 (5 bases). The CDR3 is made up of 14 amino acids. The ends were cut back, 3 bases at V and 2 bases at J, with 11 bases in the middle. Germline CDR1 and CDR2: MNHEY and SMNVEV (reference sequence).

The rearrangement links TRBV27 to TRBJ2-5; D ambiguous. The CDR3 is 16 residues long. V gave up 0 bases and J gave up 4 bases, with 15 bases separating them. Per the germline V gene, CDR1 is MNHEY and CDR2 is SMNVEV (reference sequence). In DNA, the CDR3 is TGTGCCAGCAGTTTATCCCCCGCTGAGGTCGGAGAGACCCAGTACTTC. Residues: CASSLSPAEVGETQYF.

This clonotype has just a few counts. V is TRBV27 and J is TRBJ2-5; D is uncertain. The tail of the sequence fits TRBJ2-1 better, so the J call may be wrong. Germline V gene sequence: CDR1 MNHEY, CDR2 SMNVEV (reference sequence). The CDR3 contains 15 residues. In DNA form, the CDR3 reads TGTGCCAGCACCCCTTTGGCCCAACGGTACAATGAGCAGTTCTTC. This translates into CASTPLAQRYNEQFF.

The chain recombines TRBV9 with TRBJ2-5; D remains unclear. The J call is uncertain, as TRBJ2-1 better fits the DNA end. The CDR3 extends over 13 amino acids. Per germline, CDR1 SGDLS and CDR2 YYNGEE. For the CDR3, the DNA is TGTGCCAGCAGCGTAGATGGGGTGGGTGAGCAGTTCTTC. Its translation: CASSVDGVGEQFF.

CDR3 sequence reads: CASSLGESGYNEQFF. The CDR3 nucleotides read TGTGCCAGCAGCTTAGGCGAGTCGGGCTACAATGAGCAGTTCTTC. The chain joins TRBV7-3 to TRBJ2-1; D gene uncertain. The CDR3 is 15 amino acids. Trimming pared 2 bases from V and 3 bases from J, leaving 11 bases between. Germline lookup yields CDR1 SGHTA and CDR2 FQGTGA. Complete variable domain (other parts from reference TRBV7-3 and TRBJ2-1): GAGVSQTPSNKVTEKGKYVELRCDPISGHTALYWYRQSLGQGPEFLIYFQGTGAADDSGLPNDRFFAVRPEGSVSTLKIQRTERGDSAVYLCASSLGESGYNEQFFGPGTRLTVL.

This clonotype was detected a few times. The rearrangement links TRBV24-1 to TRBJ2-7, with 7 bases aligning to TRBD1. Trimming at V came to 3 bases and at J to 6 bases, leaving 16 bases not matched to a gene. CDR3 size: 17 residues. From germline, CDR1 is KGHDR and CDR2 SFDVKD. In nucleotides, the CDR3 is TGTGCCACCAGTGATACCGGACAGGTCGGCGGACTTGGCGAGCAGTACTTC. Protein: CATSDTGQVGGLGEQYF.

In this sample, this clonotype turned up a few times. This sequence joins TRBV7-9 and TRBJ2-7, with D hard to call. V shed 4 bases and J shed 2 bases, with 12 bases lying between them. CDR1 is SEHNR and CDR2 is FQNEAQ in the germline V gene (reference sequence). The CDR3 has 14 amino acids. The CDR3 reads CASSSPRQAYEQYF. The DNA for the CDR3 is TGTGCCAGCAGCTCCCCGCGACAAGCCTACGAGCAGTACTTC.

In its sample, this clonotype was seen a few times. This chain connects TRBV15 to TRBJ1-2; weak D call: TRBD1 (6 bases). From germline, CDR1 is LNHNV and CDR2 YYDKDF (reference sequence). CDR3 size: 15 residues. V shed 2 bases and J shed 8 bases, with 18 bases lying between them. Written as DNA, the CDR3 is TGTGCCACCAGCAGAAACCCCAAATCGGGGGCCGGCTACACCTTC. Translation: CATSRNPKSGAGYTF.

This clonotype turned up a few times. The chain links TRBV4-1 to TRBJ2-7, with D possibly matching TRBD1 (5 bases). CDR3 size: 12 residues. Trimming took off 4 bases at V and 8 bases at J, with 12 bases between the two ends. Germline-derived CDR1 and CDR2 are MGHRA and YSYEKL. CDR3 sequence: CASSPLGHKQYF. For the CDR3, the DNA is TGCGCCAGCAGCCCCCTCGGACATAAGCAGTACTTC.

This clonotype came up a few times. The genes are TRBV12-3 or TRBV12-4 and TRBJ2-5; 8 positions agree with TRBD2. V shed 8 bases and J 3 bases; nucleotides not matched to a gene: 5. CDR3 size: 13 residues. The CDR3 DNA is TGTGCCAGCGGCCAGACTAGCGAAGAGACCCAGTACTTC. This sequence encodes CASGQTSEETQYF.

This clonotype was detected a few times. CDR3 DNA sequence: TGTGCCAGCAGCCCACTGACAGGTTCCGAGCAGTACTTC. Translation: CASSPLTGSEQYF. J is TRBJ2-7 and V is TRBV7-9; TRBD1 might be the D (6 bases). Trimming pared 5 bases from V and 6 bases from J, leaving 14 bases between. The CDR3 length is 13 residues. Germline V lookup: CDR1 SEHNR, CDR2 FQNEAQ (reference sequence). The whole variable domain, remainder taken from reference TRBV7-9 and TRBJ2-7, is DTGVSQNPRHKITKRGQNVTFRCDPISEHNRLYWYRQTLGQGPEFLTYFQNEAQLEKSRLLSDRFSAERPKGSFSTLEIQRTEQGDSAMYLCASSPLTGSEQYFGPGTRLTVT.

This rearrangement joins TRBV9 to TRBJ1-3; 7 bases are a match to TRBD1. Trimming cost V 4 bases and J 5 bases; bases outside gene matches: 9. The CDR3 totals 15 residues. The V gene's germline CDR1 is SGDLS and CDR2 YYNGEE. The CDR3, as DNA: TGTGCCAGCAGCCTCGGGACAGTAGCCCGAAACACCATATATTTT. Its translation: CASSLGTVARNTIYF.

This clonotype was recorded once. The CDR3 loop reads CAISYDGPGTEAQYF. CDR3 in DNA: TGTGCCATCAGTTACGACGGTCCCGGGACAGAGGCGCAGTATTTT. The V and J genes are TRBV10-3 and TRBJ2-3; TRBD1 matches at 7 bases. V lost 5 bases, J lost 10 bases, and 15 bases stayed unmatched. This CDR3 comprises 15 residues. CDR1 is ENHRY, CDR2 SYGVKD, per germline.

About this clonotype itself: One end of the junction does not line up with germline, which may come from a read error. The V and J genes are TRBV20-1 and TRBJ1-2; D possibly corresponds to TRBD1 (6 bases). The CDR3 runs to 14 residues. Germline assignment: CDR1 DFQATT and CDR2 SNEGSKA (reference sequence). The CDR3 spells CSARYSQGNYSYTF. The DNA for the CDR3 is TGCAGTGCACGATACTCGCAGGGGAACTATAGCTACACCTTC.

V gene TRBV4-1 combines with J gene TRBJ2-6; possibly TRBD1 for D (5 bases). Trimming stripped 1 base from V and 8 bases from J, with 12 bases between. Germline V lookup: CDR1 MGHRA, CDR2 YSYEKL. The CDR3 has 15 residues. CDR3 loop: CASSQGQGRTNVLTF. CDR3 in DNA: TGCGCCAGCAGCCAAGGGCAGGGCAGGACCAACGTCCTGACTTTC.

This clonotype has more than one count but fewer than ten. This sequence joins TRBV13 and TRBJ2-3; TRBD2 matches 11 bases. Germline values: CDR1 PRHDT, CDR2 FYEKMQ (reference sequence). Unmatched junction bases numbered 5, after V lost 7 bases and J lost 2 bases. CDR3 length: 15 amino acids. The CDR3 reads CASKTGLAVTDTQYF. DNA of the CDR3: TGTGCCAGCAAAACGGGACTAGCGGTCACAGATACGCAGTATTTT.

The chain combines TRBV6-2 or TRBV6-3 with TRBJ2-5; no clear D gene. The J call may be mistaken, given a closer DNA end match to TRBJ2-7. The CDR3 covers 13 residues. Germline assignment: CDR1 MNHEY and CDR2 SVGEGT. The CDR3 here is CASSYPSNYEQYF. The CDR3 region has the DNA TGTGCCAGCAGTTACCCCTCGAACTACGAGCAGTACTTC.

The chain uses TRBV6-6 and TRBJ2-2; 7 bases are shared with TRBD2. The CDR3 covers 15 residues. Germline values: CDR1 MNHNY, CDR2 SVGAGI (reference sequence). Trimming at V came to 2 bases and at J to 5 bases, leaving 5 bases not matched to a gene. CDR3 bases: TGTGCCAGCAGTTACGGCGGGGGATGGACCGGGGAGCTGTTTTTT. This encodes CASSYGGGWTGELFF.

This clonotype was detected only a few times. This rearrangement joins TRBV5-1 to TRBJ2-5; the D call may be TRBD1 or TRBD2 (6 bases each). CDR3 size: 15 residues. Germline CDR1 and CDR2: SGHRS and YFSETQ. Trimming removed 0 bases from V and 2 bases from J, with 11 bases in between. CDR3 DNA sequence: TGCGCCAGCAGCTTGGTCAGGGGACTTCAAGAGACCCAGTACTTC. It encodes CASSLVRGLQETQYF.

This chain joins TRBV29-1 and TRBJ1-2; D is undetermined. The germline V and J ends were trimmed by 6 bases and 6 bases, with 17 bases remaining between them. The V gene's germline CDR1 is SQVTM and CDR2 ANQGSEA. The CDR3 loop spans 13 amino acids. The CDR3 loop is CSVSVARGNGYTF. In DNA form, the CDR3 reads TGCAGCGTATCCGTGGCGAGAGGGAATGGCTACACCTTC. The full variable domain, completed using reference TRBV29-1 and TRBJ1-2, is SAVISQKPSRDICQRGTSLTIQCQVDSQVTMMFWYRQQPGQSLTLIATANQGSEATYESGFVIDKFPISRPNLTFSTLTVSNMSPEDSSIYLCSVSVARGNGYTFGSGTRLTVV.

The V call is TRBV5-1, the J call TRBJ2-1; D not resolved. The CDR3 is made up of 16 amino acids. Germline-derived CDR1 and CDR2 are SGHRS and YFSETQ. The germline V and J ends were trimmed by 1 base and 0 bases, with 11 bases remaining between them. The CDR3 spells CASSLTGVSSYNEQFF. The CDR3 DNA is TGCGCCAGCAGCTTGACGGGCGTTAGCTCCTACAATGAGCAGTTCTTC.

The CDR3 is CSPYGGENTEAFF. The CDR3 DNA is TGCAGCCCATACGGGGGGGAGAACACTGAAGCTTTCTTT. The chain joins TRBV29-1 to TRBJ1-1; a weak D match, TRBD1 (5 bases). The germline CDR1 and CDR2 sequences are SQVTM and ANQGSEA. This CDR3 spans 13 amino acids. Between the trimmed V and J ends, which lost 8 bases and 1 base, there was a span of 14 bases.

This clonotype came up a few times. CDR3 in amino acids: CASREGLDTEAFF. CDR3 DNA: TGTGCCAGCCGGGAGGGCCTGGACACTGAAGCTTTCTTT. The chain couples TRBV7-9 to TRBJ1-1; D is ambiguous. CDR1 SEHNR and CDR2 FQNEAQ come from the germline V gene (reference sequence). V was cut by 8 bases and J by 3 bases, with 13 bases left in between. CDR3 length equals 13 residues.

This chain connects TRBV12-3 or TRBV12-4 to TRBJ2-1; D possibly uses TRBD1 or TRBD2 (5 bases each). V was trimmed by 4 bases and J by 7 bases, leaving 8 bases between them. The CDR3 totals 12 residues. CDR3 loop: CASSSEGNEQFF. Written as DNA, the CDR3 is TGTGCCAGCAGTTCTGAGGGGAATGAGCAGTTCTTC.

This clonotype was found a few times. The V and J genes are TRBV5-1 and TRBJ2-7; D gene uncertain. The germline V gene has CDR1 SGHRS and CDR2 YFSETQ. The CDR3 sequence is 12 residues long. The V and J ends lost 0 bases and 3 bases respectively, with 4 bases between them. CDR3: CASSLERYEQYF. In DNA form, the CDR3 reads TGCGCCAGCAGCTTGGAACGCTACGAGCAGTACTTC.

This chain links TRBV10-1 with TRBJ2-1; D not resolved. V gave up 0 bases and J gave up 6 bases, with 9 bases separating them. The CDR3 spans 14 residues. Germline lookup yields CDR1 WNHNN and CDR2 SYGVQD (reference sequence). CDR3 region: CASSESGTGNEQFF. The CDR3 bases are TGCGCCAGCAGTGAGTCAGGCACTGGCAATGAGCAGTTCTTC.

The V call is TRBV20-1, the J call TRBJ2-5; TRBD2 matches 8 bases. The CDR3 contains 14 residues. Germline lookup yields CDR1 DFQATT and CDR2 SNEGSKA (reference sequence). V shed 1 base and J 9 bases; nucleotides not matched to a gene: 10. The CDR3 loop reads CSARGRSRGVAQYF. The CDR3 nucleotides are TGCAGTGCTAGAGGTCGATCGCGGGGGGTGGCCCAGTACTTC.

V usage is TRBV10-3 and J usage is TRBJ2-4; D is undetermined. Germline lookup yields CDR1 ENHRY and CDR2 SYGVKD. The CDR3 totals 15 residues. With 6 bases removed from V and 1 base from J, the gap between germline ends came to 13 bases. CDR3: CAISETGPAKNIQYF. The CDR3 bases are TGTGCCATCAGCGAGACTGGACCGGCCAAAAACATTCAGTACTTC.

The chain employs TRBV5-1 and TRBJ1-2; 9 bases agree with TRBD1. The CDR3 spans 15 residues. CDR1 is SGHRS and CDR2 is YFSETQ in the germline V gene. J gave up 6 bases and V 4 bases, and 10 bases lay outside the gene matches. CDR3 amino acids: CASSIITGTGNGYTF. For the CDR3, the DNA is TGCGCCAGCAGCATCATAACCGGGACAGGGAATGGCTACACCTTC.

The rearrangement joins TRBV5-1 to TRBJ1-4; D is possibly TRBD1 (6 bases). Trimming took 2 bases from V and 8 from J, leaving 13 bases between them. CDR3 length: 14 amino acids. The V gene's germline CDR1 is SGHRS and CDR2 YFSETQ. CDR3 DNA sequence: TGCGCCAGCAGCTTCAAGGACAGAGGCGAAAAACTGTTTTTT. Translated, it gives CASSFKDRGEKLFF.

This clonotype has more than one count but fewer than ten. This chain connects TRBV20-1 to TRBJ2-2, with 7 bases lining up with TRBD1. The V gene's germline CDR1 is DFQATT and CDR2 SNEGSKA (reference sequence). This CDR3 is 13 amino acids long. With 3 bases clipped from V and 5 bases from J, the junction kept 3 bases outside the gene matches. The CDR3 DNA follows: TGCAGTGCTAGCCCAGGGGGAACCGGGGAGCTGTTTTTT. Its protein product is CSASPGGTGELFF.